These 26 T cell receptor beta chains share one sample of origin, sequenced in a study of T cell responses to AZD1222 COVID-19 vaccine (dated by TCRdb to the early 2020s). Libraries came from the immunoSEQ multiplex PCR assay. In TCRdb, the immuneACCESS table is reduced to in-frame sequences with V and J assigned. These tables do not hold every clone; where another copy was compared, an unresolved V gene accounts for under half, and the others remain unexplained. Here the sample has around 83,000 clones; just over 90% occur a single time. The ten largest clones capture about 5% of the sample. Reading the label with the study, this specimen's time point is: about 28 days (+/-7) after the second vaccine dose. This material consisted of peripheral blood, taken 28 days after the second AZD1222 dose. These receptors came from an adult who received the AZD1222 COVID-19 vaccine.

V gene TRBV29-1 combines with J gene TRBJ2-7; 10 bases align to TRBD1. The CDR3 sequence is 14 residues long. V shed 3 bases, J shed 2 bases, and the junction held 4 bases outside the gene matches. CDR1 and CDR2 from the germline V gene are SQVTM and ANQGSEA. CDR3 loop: CSVEGQGRPYEQYF. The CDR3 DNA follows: TGCAGCGTTGAGGGACAGGGGAGGCCCTACGAGCAGTACTTC.

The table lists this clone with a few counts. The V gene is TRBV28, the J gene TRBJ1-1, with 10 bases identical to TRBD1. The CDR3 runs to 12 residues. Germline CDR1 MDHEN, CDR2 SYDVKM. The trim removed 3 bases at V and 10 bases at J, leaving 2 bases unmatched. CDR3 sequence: CASSLGTGAAFF. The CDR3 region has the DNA TGTGCCAGCAGTTTGGGGACAGGGGCAGCTTTCTTT.

This CDR3 is CASSVLRDTGYGYTF. Here the CDR3 DNA reads TGTGCCAGCAGCGTGCTCCGGGACACTGGATATGGCTACACCTTC. V is TRBV19 and J is TRBJ1-2; maybe TRBD1 (6 bases). CDR3 length equals 15 residues. Trimming shortened V by 9 bases and J by 5 bases, and 22 bases separated the two germline ends. Germline CDR1 and CDR2: LNHDA and SQIVND (reference sequence).

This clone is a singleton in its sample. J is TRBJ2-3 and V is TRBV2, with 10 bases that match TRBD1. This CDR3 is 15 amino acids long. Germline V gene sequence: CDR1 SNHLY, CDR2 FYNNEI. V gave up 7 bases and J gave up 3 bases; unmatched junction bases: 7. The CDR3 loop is CASIRDRGRTDTQYF. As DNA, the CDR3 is TGTGCCAGCATTCGAGACAGGGGGCGGACAGATACGCAGTATTTT.

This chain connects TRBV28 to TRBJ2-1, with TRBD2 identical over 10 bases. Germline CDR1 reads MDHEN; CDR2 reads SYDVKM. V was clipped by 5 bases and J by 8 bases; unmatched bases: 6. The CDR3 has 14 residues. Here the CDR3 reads CASSDPSGGDEQFF. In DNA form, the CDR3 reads TGTGCCAGCAGTGACCCTAGCGGGGGCGATGAGCAGTTCTTC.

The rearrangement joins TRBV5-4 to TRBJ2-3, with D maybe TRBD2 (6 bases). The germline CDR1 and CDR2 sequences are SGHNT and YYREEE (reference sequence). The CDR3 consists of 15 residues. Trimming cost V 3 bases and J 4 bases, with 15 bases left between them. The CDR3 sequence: CASSSVLASADTQYF. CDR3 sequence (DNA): TGTGCCAGCAGCTCAGTACTAGCTAGCGCAGATACGCAGTATTTT.

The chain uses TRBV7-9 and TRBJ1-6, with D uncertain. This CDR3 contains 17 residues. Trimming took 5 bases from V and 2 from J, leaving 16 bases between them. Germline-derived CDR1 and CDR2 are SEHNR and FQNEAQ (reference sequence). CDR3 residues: CASSPSSVTPYNSPLHF. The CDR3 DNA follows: TGTGCCAGCAGCCCTAGCTCAGTTACGCCCTATAATTCACCCCTCCACTTT. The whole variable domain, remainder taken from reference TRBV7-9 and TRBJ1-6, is DTGVSQNPRHKITKRGQNVTFRCDPISEHNRLYWYRQTLGQGPEFLTYFQNEAQLEKSRLLSDRFSAERPKGSFSTLEIQRTEQGDSAMYLCASSPSSVTPYNSPLHFGNGTRLTVT.

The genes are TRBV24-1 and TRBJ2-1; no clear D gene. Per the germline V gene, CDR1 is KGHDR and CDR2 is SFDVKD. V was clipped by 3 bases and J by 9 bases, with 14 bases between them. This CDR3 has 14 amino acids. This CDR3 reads CATSDVGSPSEQFF. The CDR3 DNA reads TGTGCCACCAGTGATGTGGGAAGTCCCTCTGAGCAGTTCTTC.

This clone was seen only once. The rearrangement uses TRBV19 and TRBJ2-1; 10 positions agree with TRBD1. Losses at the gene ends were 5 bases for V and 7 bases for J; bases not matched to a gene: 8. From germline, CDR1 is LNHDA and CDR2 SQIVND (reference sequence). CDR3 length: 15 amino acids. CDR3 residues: CASSFTTGGGNEQFF. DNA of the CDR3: TGTGCCAGTAGTTTTACGACAGGGGGCGGGAATGAGCAGTTCTTC.

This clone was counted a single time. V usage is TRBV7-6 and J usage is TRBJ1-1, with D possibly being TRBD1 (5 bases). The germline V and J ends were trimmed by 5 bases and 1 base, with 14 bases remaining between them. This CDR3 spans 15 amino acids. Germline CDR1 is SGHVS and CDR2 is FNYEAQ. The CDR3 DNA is TGTGCCAGCAGCCTCGTCCCGGGACCGAACACTGAAGCTTTCTTT. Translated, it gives CASSLVPGPNTEAFF.

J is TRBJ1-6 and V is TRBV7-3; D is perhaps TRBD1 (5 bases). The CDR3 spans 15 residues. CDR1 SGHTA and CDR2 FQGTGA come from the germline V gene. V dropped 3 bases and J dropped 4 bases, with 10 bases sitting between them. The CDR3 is CASSLIGGYNSPLHF. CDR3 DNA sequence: TGTGCCAGCAGCTTGATCGGGGGTTATAATTCACCCCTCCACTTT. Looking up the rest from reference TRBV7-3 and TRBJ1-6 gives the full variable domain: GAGVSQTPSNKVTEKGKYVELRCDPISGHTALYWYRQSLGQGPEFLIYFQGTGAADDSGLPNDRFFAVRPEGSVSTLKIQRTERGDSAVYLCASSLIGGYNSPLHFGNGTRLTVT.

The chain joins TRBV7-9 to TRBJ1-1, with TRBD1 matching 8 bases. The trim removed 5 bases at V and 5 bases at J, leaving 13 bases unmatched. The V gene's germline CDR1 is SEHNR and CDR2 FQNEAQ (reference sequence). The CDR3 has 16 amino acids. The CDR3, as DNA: TGTGCCAGCAGCATTCTACGGACAGGGTTGGGAACTGAAGCTTTCTTT. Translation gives CASSILRTGLGTEAFF.

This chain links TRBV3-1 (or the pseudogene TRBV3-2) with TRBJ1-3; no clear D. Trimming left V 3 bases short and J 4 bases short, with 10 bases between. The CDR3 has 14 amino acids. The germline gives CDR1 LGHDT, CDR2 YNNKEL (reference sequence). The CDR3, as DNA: TGTGCCAGCAGCCATAGGGAAAGCGGAAACACCATATATTTT. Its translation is CASSHRESGNTIYF.

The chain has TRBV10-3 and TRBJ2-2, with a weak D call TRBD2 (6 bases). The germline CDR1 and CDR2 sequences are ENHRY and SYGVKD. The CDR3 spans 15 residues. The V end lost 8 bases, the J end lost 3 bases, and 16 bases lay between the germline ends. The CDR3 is CAIGGNQGDTGELFF. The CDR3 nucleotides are TGTGCCATCGGGGGGAATCAGGGAGACACCGGGGAGCTGTTTTTT.

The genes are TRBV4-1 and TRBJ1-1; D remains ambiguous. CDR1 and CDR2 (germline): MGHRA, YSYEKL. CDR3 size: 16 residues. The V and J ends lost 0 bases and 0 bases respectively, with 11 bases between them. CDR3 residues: CASSQDRRQMNTEAFF. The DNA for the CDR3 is TGCGCCAGCAGCCAAGATCGAAGGCAGATGAACACTGAAGCTTTCTTT.

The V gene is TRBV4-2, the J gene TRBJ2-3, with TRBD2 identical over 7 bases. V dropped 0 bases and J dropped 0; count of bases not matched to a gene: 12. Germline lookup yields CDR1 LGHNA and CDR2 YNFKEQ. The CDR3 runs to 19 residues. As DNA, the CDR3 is TGTGCCAGCAGCCAAGATTGGGCTAGCGGTCCTGCTAGCACAGATACGCAGTATTTT. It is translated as CASSQDWASGPASTDTQYF.

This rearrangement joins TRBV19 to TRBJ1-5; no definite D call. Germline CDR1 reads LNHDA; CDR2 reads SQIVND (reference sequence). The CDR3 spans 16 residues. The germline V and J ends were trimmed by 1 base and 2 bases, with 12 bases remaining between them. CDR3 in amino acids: CASSIGYTGGNQPQHF. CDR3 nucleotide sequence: TGTGCCAGTAGTATAGGGTATACTGGAGGCAATCAGCCCCAGCATTTT.

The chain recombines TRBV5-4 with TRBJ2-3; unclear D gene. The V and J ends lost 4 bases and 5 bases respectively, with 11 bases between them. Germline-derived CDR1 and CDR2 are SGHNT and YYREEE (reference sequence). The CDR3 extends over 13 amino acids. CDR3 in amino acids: CASSRRTRDTQYF. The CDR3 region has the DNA TGTGCCAGCAGCCGACGGACGAGAGATACGCAGTATTTT.

The CDR3 DNA is TGTGCCAGTAGTGTGGGCCACCCCCTACGCGAGCAGTACTTC. Protein: CASSVGHPLREQYF. The chain uses TRBV19 and TRBJ2-7; D remains unclear. CDR3 length: 14 amino acids. Germline V gene data show CDR1 as LNHDA and CDR2 as SQIVND (reference sequence). Trimming removed 5 bases at V and 6 bases at J, with 17 bases between.

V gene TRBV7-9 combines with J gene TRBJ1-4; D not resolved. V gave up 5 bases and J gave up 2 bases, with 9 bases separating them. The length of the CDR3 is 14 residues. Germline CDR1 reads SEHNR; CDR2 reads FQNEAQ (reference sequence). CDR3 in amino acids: CASSPIITNEKLFF. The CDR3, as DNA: TGTGCCAGCAGCCCAATCATCACTAATGAAAAACTGTTTTTT.

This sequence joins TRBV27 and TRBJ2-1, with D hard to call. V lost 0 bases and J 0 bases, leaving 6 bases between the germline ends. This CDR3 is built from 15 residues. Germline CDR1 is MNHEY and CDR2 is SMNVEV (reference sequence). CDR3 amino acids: CASSLSTSSYNEQFF. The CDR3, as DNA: TGTGCCAGCAGTTTATCCACCAGCTCCTACAATGAGCAGTTCTTC.

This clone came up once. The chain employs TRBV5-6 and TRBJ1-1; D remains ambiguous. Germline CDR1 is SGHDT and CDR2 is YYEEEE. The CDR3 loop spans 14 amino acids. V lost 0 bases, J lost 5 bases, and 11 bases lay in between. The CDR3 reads CASSLERPGTEAFF. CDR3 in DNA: TGTGCCAGCAGCTTGGAACGACCCGGAACTGAAGCTTTCTTT. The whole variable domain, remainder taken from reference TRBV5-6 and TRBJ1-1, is DAGVTQSPTHLIKTRGQQVTLRCSPKSGHDTVSWYQQALGQGPQFIFQYYEEEERQRGNFPDRFSGHQFPNYSSELNVNALLLGDSALYLCASSLERPGTEAFFGQGTRLTVV.

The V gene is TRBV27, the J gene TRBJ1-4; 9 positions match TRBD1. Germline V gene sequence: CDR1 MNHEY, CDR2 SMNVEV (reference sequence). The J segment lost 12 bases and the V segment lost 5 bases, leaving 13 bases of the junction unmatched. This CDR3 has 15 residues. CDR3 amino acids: CASSLDRGTVGELFF. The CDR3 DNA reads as TGTGCCAGCAGTCTCGACAGGGGGACGGTCGGGGAACTGTTTTTT.

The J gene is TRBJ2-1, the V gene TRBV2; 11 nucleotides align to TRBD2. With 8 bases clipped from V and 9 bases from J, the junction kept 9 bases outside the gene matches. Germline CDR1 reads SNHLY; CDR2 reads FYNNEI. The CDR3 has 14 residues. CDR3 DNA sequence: TGTGCCAGCCGGACTAGCGGGTTTGCTGGTGAGCAGTTCTTC. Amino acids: CASRTSGFAGEQFF.

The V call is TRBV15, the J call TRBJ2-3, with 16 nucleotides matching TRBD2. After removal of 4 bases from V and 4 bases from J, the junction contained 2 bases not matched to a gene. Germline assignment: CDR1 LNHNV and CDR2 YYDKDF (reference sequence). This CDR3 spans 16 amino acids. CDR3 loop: CATSTGLAGGADTQYF. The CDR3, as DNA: TGTGCCACCAGCACGGGACTAGCGGGAGGGGCAGATACGCAGTATTTT.

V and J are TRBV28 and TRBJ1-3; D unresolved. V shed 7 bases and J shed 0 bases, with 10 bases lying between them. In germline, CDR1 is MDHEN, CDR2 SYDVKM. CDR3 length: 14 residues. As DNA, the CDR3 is TGTGCCAGCACCCATATCTTCTCTGGAAACACCATATATTTT. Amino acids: CASTHIFSGNTIYF.